These T cell receptor beta chains were read from a single sample in a study of control samples from healthy donors and cancer patients. Some clones are missing from TCRdb's copy, which holds only in-frame ones; the method was immunoSEQ multiplex PCR. The sample lists some 150,000 clones, about 93% seen once, with around 2.2% in the top ten. Material: blood. The receptors derive from a man in his forties or fifties in good health. The CDR3 runs from the conserved cysteine through the conserved F or W. D genes are given only for firm matches. Not every row has a clone size; where given, it reads once, few, many or a size class.

-	-	TRBV27	TRBJ1-1	TGTGCCAGCAGTCCCTTGACATCCAGCGACCCTGAAGCTTTCTTT	CASSPLTSSDPEAFF
once	TRBD1	TRBV28	TRBJ1-5	TGTGCCAGCAGCGGACAGGGGGGTTATAGCAATCAGCCCCAGCATTTT	CASSGQGGYSNQPQHF
-	-	TRBV11-3	TRBJ2-6	TGTGCCAGCAGCTTACGCTCTGGGGCCAACGTCCTGACTTTC	CASSLRSGANVLTF
-	-	TRBV27	TRBJ2-1	TGTGCCAGCAGTCCACCCGGGGCAGGGAAGTACAATGAGCAGTTCTTC	CASSPPGAGKYNEQFF
many	-	TRBV5-1	TRBJ2-7	TGCGCCAGCAGCTTAAGCTTCGGGGGCGAGCAGTACTTC	CASSLSFGGEQYF
-	-	TRBV5-6	TRBJ2-5	TGTGCCAGCAGACGGGAAGAGCAAGAGACCCAGTACTTC	CASRREEQETQYF
-	-	TRBV4-2	TRBJ2-2	TGTGCCAGCAGCCAAGATGAATTAAGCCCAACTAGCGGGGAGCTGTTTTTT	CASSQDELSPTSGELFF
-	TRBD1	TRBV6-6	TRBJ1-3	TGTGCCAGCAGCCGAGACAGGGGGCGTCAATCTGGAAACACCATATATTTT	CASSRDRGRQSGNTIYF
-	-	TRBV6-5	TRBJ1-5	TGTGCCAGCAGCGGAAGACGGGGAGGTGATCAGCCCCAGCATTTT	CASSGRRGGDQPQHF
-	TRBD1	TRBV19	TRBJ2-7	TGTGCCAGTAGTATCTTACCCCGACAGGGGGCATACGAGCAGTACTTC	CASSILPRQGAYEQYF
once	TRBD1	TRBV5-1	TRBJ2-5	TGCGCCAGCAGCTTGGCCGGGACAGAACAAGAGACCCAGTACTTC	CASSLAGTEQETQYF
-	TRBD2	TRBV2	TRBJ2-1	TGTGCCAGCAGTGAAGCGGGAGGGAGAGGGAATGAGCAGTTCTTC	CASSEAGGRGNEQFF
-	-	TRBV18	TRBJ1-5	TGTGCCAGCTCAGCGACAGTGAATCAGCCCCAGCATTTT	CASSATVNQPQHF
-	TRBD1	TRBV28	TRBJ1-5	TGTGCCAGCAGTTTAAGGGGACAGAGGACTCAGCCCCAGCATTTT	CASSLRGQRTQPQHF
-	-	TRBV4-1	TRBJ2-4	TGCGCCAGCAGCCAAGCGGGAGTCAAAAACATTCAGTACTTC	CASSQAGVKNIQYF
-	-	TRBV18	TRBJ2-5	TGTGCCAGCTCACGTCTGGCAGGGGAAGAGACCCAGTACTTC	CASSRLAGEETQYF
few	TRBD2	TRBV30	TRBJ2-1	TGTGCCTATATAGGGACTAGCTACAATGAGCAGTTCTTC	CAYIGTSYNEQFF
-	-	TRBV19	TRBJ1-6	TGTGCCAGTAGTAGCGGGTATAATTCACCCCTCCACTTT	CASSSGYNSPLHF
-	-	TRBV4-1	TRBJ1-3	TGCGCCAGCAGCCTTGACAGCTCCCCTGGAAACACCATATATTTT	CASSLDSSPGNTIYF
-	TRBD2	TRBV27	TRBJ2-7	TGTGCCAGCAGTCCCATTTTAGGTAGCGGGAGCTCCTACGAGCAGTACTTC	CASSPILGSGSSYEQYF
-	-	TRBV3-1/TRBV3-2	TRBJ2-7	TGTGCCAGCAGCCAAAACTTCTTTGGCGGGCAGTACTTC	CASSQNFFGGQYF
-	-	TRBV29-1	TRBJ2-5	TGCAGCGTAACCCCGATGAGTTTTCAAGAGACCCAGTACTTC	CSVTPMSFQETQYF
-	TRBD2	TRBV28	TRBJ2-1	TGTGCCAGCAGTCTGGCTAGCGGGGTTCAGAATGAGCAGTTCTTC	CASSLASGVQNEQFF
-	TRBD2	TRBV5-1	TRBJ2-1	TGCGCCAGCAGCTTACGACTAGCGGGAAGTAATGAGCAGTTCTTC	CASSLRLAGSNEQFF
-	-	TRBV5-1	TRBJ1-1	TGCGCCAGCAGCTTCCAGGGTGCAACAATGAACACTGAAGCTTTCTTT	CASSFQGATMNTEAFF
-	TRBD1	TRBV5-1	TRBJ2-2	TGCGCCAGCAGCTTGGGTGGACAGGCCACCGGGGAGCTGTTTTTT	CASSLGGQATGELFF
-	-	TRBV10-3	TRBJ2-7	TGTGCCATCAGGGCTTCCTACGAGCAGTACTTC	CAIRASYEQYF
-	TRBD1	TRBV29-1	TRBJ1-2	TGCAGCGGAGACAGGGTAGGCGGCTACACCTTC	CSGDRVGGYTF
-	-	TRBV4-1	TRBJ2-2	TGCGCCAGCAGCCAGTCGGGTGCGGGGCCCGGGGAGCTGTTTTTT	CASSQSGAGPGELFF
-	TRBD2	TRBV6-5	TRBJ2-1	TGTGCCAGCAGGCTAGCGGGAGGGGTTTACAATGAGCAGTTCTTC	CASRLAGGVYNEQFF
once	TRBD2	TRBV24-1	TRBJ2-7	TGTGCCACCAGTGACCCTTTAAGGGAGGGCCGGTGGGAGCAGTACTTC	CATSDPLREGRWEQYF
-	TRBD1	TRBV24-1	TRBJ1-5	TGTGCCACCAGTGATTCCAGGGGGGGTGATCAGCCCCAGCATTTT	CATSDSRGGDQPQHF
-	-	TRBV24-1	TRBJ1-1	TGTGCCACCAGTGACGGGCCGAGCCAGAACACTGAAGCTTTCTTT	CATSDGPSQNTEAFF
-	-	TRBV28	TRBJ2-3	TGTGCCAGCCTGGGGGCAGATACGCAGTATTTT	CASLGADTQYF
-	TRBD1	TRBV24-1	TRBJ2-6	TGTGCCACCAGTGAGCCCACAGGGGGCGCTGGGGCCAACGTCCTGACTTTC	CATSEPTGGAGANVLTF
once	-	TRBV5-1	TRBJ2-2	TGCGCCAGCAGCTTGGCGGTCGGGGAGCTGTTTTTT	CASSLAVGELFF
-	-	TRBV7-9	TRBJ2-5	TGTGCCAACGGGGACTCCCACCAAGAGACCCAGTACTTC	CANGDSHQETQYF
-	TRBD1	TRBV11-2	TRBJ1-4	TGTGCCAGCAGCTCCCTGGGGACAGGGATTACTAATGAAAAACTGTTTTTT	CASSSLGTGITNEKLFF
-	-	TRBV30	TRBJ1-2	TGTGCCTGGGGCCAGGCTGGGCTCGGCTACACCTTC	CAWGQAGLGYTF
-	TRBD1	TRBV15	TRBJ2-7	TGTGCCACCAGCAGAGATGGACAGGTTGAGGACGAGCAGTACTTC	CATSRDGQVEDEQYF
-	-	TRBV6-5	TRBJ2-7	TGTGCCAGCAGGTTTGGGGACAACTCCTACGAGCAGTACTTC	CASRFGDNSYEQYF
-	-	TRBV28	TRBJ1-4	TGTGCCAGCAGTGGGGGGGGACAAACTAATGAAAAACTGTTTTTT	CASSGGGQTNEKLFF
-	-	TRBV2	TRBJ1-2	TGTGCCAGCAGTGAGAAGGGGCCAGGTGGCTACACCTTC	CASSEKGPGGYTF
-	-	TRBV6-7	TRBJ1-1	TGTGCCAGCAGTAAGCAGTCGGGGGTGGCTTTCTTT	CASSKQSGVAFF
-	TRBD2	TRBV28	TRBJ2-7	TGTGCCAGCAGCCGCCGGACTAGAATTTACGAGCAGTACTTC	CASSRRTRIYEQYF
-	-	TRBV20-1	TRBJ2-5	TGCAGTGCTAGGGACAAACCCGACCAGTACTTC	CSARDKPDQYF
-	-	TRBV29-1	TRBJ2-3	TGCAGCGTTAGGGGGACAACCACTAGCACAGATACGCAGTATTTT	CSVRGTTTSTDTQYF
-	-	TRBV30	TRBJ1-2	TGTGCCTGGAGTGTAAGGGGAGACTATGGCTACACCTTC	CAWSVRGDYGYTF
-	TRBD2	TRBV10-1	TRBJ2-1	TGCGCCAGCAGTGAGAGGGGACTAGCGGGAGAGGAAGAGCAGTTCTTC	CASSERGLAGEEEQFF
-	TRBD1	TRBV5-1	TRBJ1-2	TGCGCCAGCAGCTCCGGGACAGGGGACTATGGCTACACCTTC	CASSSGTGDYGYTF
-	TRBD2	TRBV6-1	TRBJ2-1	TGTGCCAGCAGTGAAACTACGGCGGGAGGTTATGAGCAGTTCTTC	CASSETTAGGYEQFF
-	-	TRBV7-9	TRBJ2-7	TGTGCCAGCGATCAAGGGCTGCGGTACGAGCAGTACTTC	CASDQGLRYEQYF
-	-	TRBV6-5	TRBJ1-3	TGTGCCAGCAGTTCCGGGGCCCCTCCTGGAAACACCATATATTTT	CASSSGAPPGNTIYF